These 23 T cell receptor beta chains share one sample of origin, sequenced in a study of cytotoxic CD8 clonotypes in ibrutinib-treated CLL. Profiling relied on immunoSEQ multiplex PCR, and the TCRdb table lists in-frame clones only, not all of them. The table shows 90,000 to 95,000 clones, with roughly four fifths occurring only once. The sample in question was PBMCs, obtained after 24 months of ibrutinib treatment. The source of these receptors is a human donor with chronic lymphocytic leukemia.

The V gene is TRBV29-1, the J gene TRBJ2-1; D perhaps matches TRBD1 (5 bases). From germline, CDR1 is SQVTM and CDR2 ANQGSEA. The CDR3 is made up of 13 amino acids. V lost 8 bases and J lost 4, with 15 bases in between. CDR3 in DNA: TGCAGCACCATGAAGGGGTCTTACAATGAGCAGTTCTTC. Translated: CSTMKGSYNEQFF.

This sequence joins TRBV28 and TRBJ1-2, with 7 bases that match TRBD1. V lost 0 bases, J lost 4 bases, and 5 bases stayed unmatched. Germline V gene lookup returns CDR1 MDHEN and CDR2 SYDVKM. The CDR3 has 15 residues. The CDR3 loop is CASSLWVQGTYGYTF. The CDR3, as DNA: TGTGCCAGCAGTTTATGGGTACAGGGGACCTATGGCTACACCTTC.

V usage is TRBV19 and J usage is TRBJ2-4; 9 nucleotides line up with TRBD2. Germline CDR1 reads LNHDA; CDR2 reads SQIVND (reference sequence). The length of the CDR3 is 18 residues. The trim removed 4 bases at V and 3 bases at J, leaving 13 bases unmatched. CDR3 nucleotides: TGTGCCAGTAGTAATGGGACTAGCATGGGTGTAGGCAAAAACATTCAGTACTTC. It translates to CASSNGTSMGVGKNIQYF. The variable domain in full, with the rest retrieved from reference TRBV19 and TRBJ2-4, is DGGITQSPKYLFRKEGQNVTLSCEQNLNHDAMYWYRQDPGQGLRLIYYSQIVNDFQKGDIAEGYSVSREKKESFPLTVTSAQKNPTAFYLCASSNGTSMGVGKNIQYFGAGTRLSVL.

The rearrangement links TRBV21-1 to TRBJ2-1; TRBD2, the table's D call, was not compared with the DNA. TRBV21-1 constitutes a pseudogene. CDR3 length: 14 residues. The CDR3 nucleotides are TGTGCCAGGATTCTAGCGGGTTCCCTCAATGAGCAGTTCTTC. It specifies CARILAGSLNEQFF.

This chain uses TRBV5-4 with TRBJ2-1, with a weak D call TRBD1 (6 bases). The CDR3 loop spans 16 amino acids. CDR1 is SGHNT and CDR2 is YYREEE in the germline V gene (reference sequence). The V and J ends lost 4 bases and 3 bases respectively, with 17 bases between them. CDR3 protein: CASSRFAGEIYNEQFF. Written as DNA, the CDR3 is TGTGCCAGCAGCCGGTTCGCAGGGGAAATCTACAATGAGCAGTTCTTC.

V and J are TRBV9 and TRBJ1-6; D is unclear. V lost 5 bases and J 7 bases, leaving 7 bases between the germline ends. The CDR3 spans 12 residues. From germline, CDR1 is SGDLS and CDR2 YYNGEE. The CDR3: CASSAENSPLHF. CDR3 in DNA: TGTGCCAGCAGTGCGGAGAATTCACCCCTCCACTTT.

This clone was found once. V is TRBV6-4 and J is TRBJ2-1, with 9 bases fitting TRBD2. This CDR3 is 12 amino acids long. Looked up from germline, CDR1 is MRHNA and CDR2 is SNTAGT. The junction had 6 bases not matched to a gene; V was cut back by 4 bases and J by 14 bases. CDR3 nucleotides: TGTGCCAGCAGTGTCGGCGGGGGGGAGAAGTTCTTC. Its translation: CASSVGGGEKFF.

The V gene is TRBV4-1, the J gene TRBJ2-5; possibly TRBD1 for D (6 bases). The CDR3 spans 15 residues. Trimming left V 4 bases short and J 5 bases short, with 17 bases between. CDR1 and CDR2 from the germline V gene are MGHRA and YSYEKL. The CDR3 is CASSLEQGIRETQYF. In nucleotides, the CDR3 is TGCGCCAGCAGCCTGGAACAGGGAATCAGGGAGACCCAGTACTTC.

V usage is TRBV9 and J usage is TRBJ2-3; TRBD2 aligns across 11 bases. V trimming: 6 bases; J trimming: 1 base; junction bases outside the gene matches: 10. Germline V gene lookup returns CDR1 SGDLS and CDR2 YYNGEE. The CDR3 sequence is 17 residues long. The CDR3 reads CASNDPTSGSRTDTQYF. The CDR3, as DNA: TGTGCCAGCAACGACCCCACTAGCGGGAGTCGCACAGATACGCAGTATTTT.

The rearrangement links TRBV5-8 to TRBJ1-1; tentative D call: TRBD1 (5 bases). Germline loops: CDR1 SGHTS, CDR2 YDEGEE. CDR3 length: 14 amino acids. V lost 1 base and J 4 bases, leaving 11 bases between the germline ends. As DNA, the CDR3 is TGTGCCAGCAGCTTGAAGACAGAATTCACTGAAGCTTTCTTT. This sequence encodes CASSLKTEFTEAFF.

This clone was counted a few times. V and J are TRBV19 and TRBJ1-5; tentatively, D is TRBD1 (5 bases). The CDR3 is made up of 15 amino acids. Between the trimmed V and J ends, which lost 3 bases and 2 bases, there was a span of 11 bases. Per the germline V gene, CDR1 is LNHDA and CDR2 is SQIVND (reference sequence). The CDR3 loop is CASSMAQGGNQPQHF. CDR3 bases: TGTGCCAGTAGTATGGCCCAGGGTGGCAATCAGCCCCAGCATTTT.

On this clone itself: This may arise from a read error, as a much more abundant clone is one base away. The chain is built from TRBV6-1 and TRBJ2-3; no definite D call. Trimming shortened V by 2 bases and J by 0 bases, and 0 bases separated the two germline ends. Germline CDR1 is MNHNS and CDR2 is SASEGT. The CDR3 has 12 residues. CDR3: CASSESTDTQYF. The CDR3 nucleotides are TGTGCCAGCAGTGAAAGCACAGATACGCAGTATTTT.

Only one count was recorded for this clone. The chain recombines TRBV7-8 with TRBJ2-6; TRBD2 aligns across 14 bases. The CDR3 runs 20 residues. Germline V gene lookup returns CDR1 SGHVS and CDR2 FQNEAQ. V dropped 4 bases and J dropped 1; count of bases not matched to a gene: 9. CDR3 coding DNA: TGTGCCAGCAGCTCGACTAGCGGGAGGGCCAGGCGTTCTGGGGCCAACGTCCTGACTTTC. Protein product: CASSSTSGRARRSGANVLTF.

This clone was seen more than once but under ten times. The chain has TRBV4-2 and TRBJ2-7, with no clear D. Germline V lookup: CDR1 LGHNA, CDR2 YNFKEQ. The ends were cut back, 3 bases at V and 0 bases at J, with 12 bases in the middle. The CDR3 sequence is 15 residues long. CDR3: CASSQPGASSYEQYF. CDR3 coding DNA: TGTGCCAGCAGCCAGCCGGGTGCGAGCTCCTACGAGCAGTACTTC.

The chain recombines TRBV4-1 with TRBJ2-3, with unresolved D. This CDR3 is built from 15 residues. Deletions cut 2 bases from V and 2 bases from J, with 11 bases between. Germline V CDR1 and CDR2: MGHRA, YSYEKL. The CDR3 reads CASSQNQMDTDTQYF. CDR3 coding DNA: TGCGCCAGCAGCCAAAACCAGATGGACACAGATACGCAGTATTTT.

The table lists this clone with a count of one. For the CDR3, the DNA is TGTGCCAGCTCACCGGGACAGGGAGGTGAAAAACTGTTTTTT. It is translated as CASSPGQGGEKLFF. V and J are TRBV18 and TRBJ1-4; 9 bases line up with TRBD1. Trimming removed 3 bases from V and 7 bases from J; junction bases left unmatched: 3. The germline CDR1 and CDR2 sequences are KGHSH and LQKENI. The CDR3 covers 14 residues.

The chain has TRBV10-3 and TRBJ2-7; no firm D call. CDR1 and CDR2 from the germline V gene are ENHRY and SYGVKD. Trimming pared 4 bases from V and 4 bases from J, leaving 14 bases between. The CDR3 has 14 amino acids. DNA for the CDR3: TGTGCCATCAGTGTCGAGGCTAGGGCTTACGAGCAGTACTTC. Residues: CAISVEARAYEQYF.

The count of this clone is one. The chain has TRBV2 and TRBJ1-5, with 7 positions matching TRBD1. The CDR3 loop spans 14 amino acids. CDR1 is SNHLY, CDR2 FYNNEI, per germline. After removal of 3 bases from V and 7 bases from J, the junction contained 6 bases not matched to a gene. This CDR3 reads CASSDGRGWQPQHF. The CDR3, as DNA: TGTGCCAGCAGTGACGGCAGGGGGTGGCAGCCCCAGCATTTT.

The rearrangement uses TRBV10-3 and TRBJ2-1, with a tentative D call TRBD2 (6 bases). The CDR3 has 14 residues. The V end was cut by 9 bases, the J end by 7 bases, with 19 bases between. CDR1 is ENHRY, CDR2 SYGVKD, per germline. This CDR3 is CAMSTGSSVNEQFF. The CDR3 DNA sequence: TGTGCCATGTCCACCGGGAGTTCAGTAAATGAGCAGTTCTTC.

The chain is built from TRBV5-5 and TRBJ2-1, with 8 bases that match TRBD1. Germline V gene lookup returns CDR1 SGHKS and CDR2 YYEKEE (reference sequence). The V gene end was trimmed by 3 bases and the J gene end by 3 bases; junction bases not matched to a gene: 8. The CDR3 sequence is 16 residues long. DNA for the CDR3: TGTGCCAGCAGCTCAAGCAGGGGGCCTCGCTACAATGAGCAGTTCTTC. Protein: CASSSSRGPRYNEQFF.

This clone has more than one count but fewer than ten. The chain has TRBV30 and TRBJ1-1; 7 nucleotides match TRBD1. Germline CDR1 reads GTSNPN; CDR2 reads SVGIG (reference sequence). V lost 3 bases, J lost 1 base, and 2 bases stayed unmatched. The CDR3 runs 13 residues. The CDR3 region is CAWRRTGNTEAFF. CDR3 nucleotides: TGTGCCTGGAGGAGGACAGGGAACACTGAAGCTTTCTTT.

The gene calls are TRBV5-1 and TRBJ1-2; D gene ambiguous. Trimming left V 3 bases short and J 3 bases short, with 18 bases between. Per the germline V gene, CDR1 is SGHRS and CDR2 is YFSETQ. The CDR3 spans 16 residues. The CDR3 bases are TGCGCCAGCAGCTCCGATCCGACGGGAAACTACTATGGCTACACCTTC. Protein product: CASSSDPTGNYYGYTF.

This chain joins TRBV7-2 and TRBJ1-1, with unresolved D. V was shortened by 6 bases and J by 1 base, with 12 bases between the two germline ends. CDR3 length equals 14 residues. Germline loops: CDR1 SGHTA, CDR2 FQGNSA. The CDR3, as DNA: TGTGCCAGCAGTGGCGGGCTTTCGAACACTGAAGCTTTCTTT. This gives the protein CASSGGLSNTEAFF.